Listed below are T cell receptor beta chains from one sample, sequenced in a study of blood T cell repertoires in COVID-19. Measured with immunoSEQ multiplex PCR; TCRdb has only the in-frame clones, and not every one. The repertoire has about 310,000 clones, about 89% of them found once; the top ten carry 8% to 10%. The sample taken for sequencing was PBMCs or T cells enriched from blood (not recorded which). The origin of the receptors is a woman in her 40s who had recovered from COVID-19. The CDR3 runs from the conserved cysteine through the conserved F or W.

TRBV6-2/TRBV6-3,TRBJ2-1,CASSRGQANHNEQFF
TRBV19,TRBJ2-2,CASSIGKGARTGELFF
TRBV11-1,TRBJ2-1,CASSLDRYNEQFF
TRBV27,TRBJ1-1,CASSSRQRNTEAFF
TRBV5-1,TRBJ1-2,CASSIGTDYGYTF
TRBV5-1,TRBJ2-3,CASSEGPRLAPDTQYF
TRBV7-9,TRBJ2-1,CASSLGGTYYNEQFF
TRBV7-9,TRBJ2-5,CASSPQRGGRETQYF
TRBV23-1,TRBJ2-7,CASSQGSYEQYF
TRBV7-6,TRBJ2-1,CASSYAAREQFF
TRBV21-1,TRBJ2-7,CASSKAWPDSQGYEQYF
TRBV5-1,TRBJ2-7,CASSLAPETGVEQYF
TRBV9,TRBJ2-7,CASSPRARDEQYF
TRBV29-1,TRBJ1-3,CSVAGTGWGNTIYF
TRBV29-1,TRBJ1-2,CSVPRGDRVYDAGYTF
TRBV5-1,TRBJ2-5,CASSLQGGSQETQYF
TRBV28,TRBJ1-4,CASTTLTGSQRTNEKLFF
TRBV28,TRBJ2-3,CASSLREGRDTQYF
TRBV28,TRBJ2-1,CASSLSGAVNYNEQFF
TRBV7-9,TRBJ1-2,CASSSVFNGYTF
TRBV29-1,TRBJ1-4,CSVTRGGEKLFF
TRBV19,TRBJ1-3,CASSNRDREDTIYF
TRBV2,TRBJ2-5,CASSGLDRETQYF
TRBV4-3,TRBJ2-5,CASSQDWRAGQETQYF
TRBV10-3,TRBJ2-3,CATGDTDTQYF
TRBV30,TRBJ2-1,CAWRVPGGRRSYNEQFF
TRBV10-3,TRBJ2-7,CAIRDPSYEQYF
TRBV16,TRBJ1-1,CASSRSGVGGTEAFF
TRBV27,TRBJ2-3,CASSRRGEVDTQYF
TRBV7-2,TRBJ2-1,CASSLTRDRVRNEQFF
TRBV5-4,TRBJ2-5,CASSLHREETQYF
TRBV18,TRBJ2-3,CASSPQRDRNTDTQYF
TRBV28,TRBJ2-6,CAASGGDSGANVLTF
TRBV29-1,TRBJ2-7,CSVLVAPYEQYF
TRBV10-3,TRBJ2-3,CAISDPGAYTDTQYF
TRBV11-2,TRBJ2-5,CASSRQGLGQETQYF
TRBV6-5,TRBJ2-1,CASSYRLADNEQFF
TRBV29-1,TRBJ1-1,CSPSQAGGTEAFF